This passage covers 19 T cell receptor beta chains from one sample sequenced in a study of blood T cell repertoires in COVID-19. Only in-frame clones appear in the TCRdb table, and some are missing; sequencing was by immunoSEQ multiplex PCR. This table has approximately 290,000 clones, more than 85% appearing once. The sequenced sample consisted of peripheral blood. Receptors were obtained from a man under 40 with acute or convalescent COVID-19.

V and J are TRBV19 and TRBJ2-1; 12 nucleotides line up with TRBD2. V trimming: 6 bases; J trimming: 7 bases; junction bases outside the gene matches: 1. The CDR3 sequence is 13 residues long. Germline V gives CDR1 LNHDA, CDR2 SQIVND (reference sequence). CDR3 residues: CASRTSGGNEQFF. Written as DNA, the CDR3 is TGTGCCAGTAGGACTAGCGGGGGTAATGAGCAGTTCTTC.

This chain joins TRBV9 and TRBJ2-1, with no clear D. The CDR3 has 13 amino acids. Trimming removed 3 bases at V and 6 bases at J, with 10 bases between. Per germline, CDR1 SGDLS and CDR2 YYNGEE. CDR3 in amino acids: CASSAKAANEQFF. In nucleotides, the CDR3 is TGTGCCAGCAGCGCAAAAGCTGCCAATGAGCAGTTCTTC.

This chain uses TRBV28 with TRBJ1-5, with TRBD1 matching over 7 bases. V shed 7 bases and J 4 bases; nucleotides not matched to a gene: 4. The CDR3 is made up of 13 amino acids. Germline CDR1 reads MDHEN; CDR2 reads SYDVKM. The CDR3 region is CASILQGNQPQHF. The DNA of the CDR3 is TGTGCCAGCATCCTACAGGGGAATCAGCCCCAGCATTTT.

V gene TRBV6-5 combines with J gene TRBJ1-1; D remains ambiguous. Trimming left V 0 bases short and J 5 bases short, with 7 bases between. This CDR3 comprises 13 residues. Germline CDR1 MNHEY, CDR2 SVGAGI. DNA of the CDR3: TGTGCCAGCAGTTACTCGCCGGGGACTGAAGCTTTCTTT. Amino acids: CASSYSPGTEAFF.

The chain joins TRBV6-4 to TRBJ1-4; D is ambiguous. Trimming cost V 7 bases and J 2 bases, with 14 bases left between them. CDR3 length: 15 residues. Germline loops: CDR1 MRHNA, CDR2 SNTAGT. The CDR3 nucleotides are TGTGCCAGCATCAGAGGGCTCGGGACTAATGAAAAACTGTTTTTT. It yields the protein CASIRGLGTNEKLFF.

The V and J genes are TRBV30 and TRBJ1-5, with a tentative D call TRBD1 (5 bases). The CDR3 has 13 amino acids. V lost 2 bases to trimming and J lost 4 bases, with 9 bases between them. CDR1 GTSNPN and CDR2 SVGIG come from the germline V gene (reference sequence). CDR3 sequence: CAWSIRANQPQHF. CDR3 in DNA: TGTGCCTGGAGTATCAGGGCTAATCAGCCCCAGCATTTT.

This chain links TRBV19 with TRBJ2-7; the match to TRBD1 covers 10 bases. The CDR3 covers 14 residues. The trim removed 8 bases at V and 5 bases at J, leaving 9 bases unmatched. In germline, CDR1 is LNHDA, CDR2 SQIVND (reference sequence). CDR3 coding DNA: TGTGCCAGTGGGAGGACAGGGGGATGGCACGAGCAGTACTTC. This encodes CASGRTGGWHEQYF.

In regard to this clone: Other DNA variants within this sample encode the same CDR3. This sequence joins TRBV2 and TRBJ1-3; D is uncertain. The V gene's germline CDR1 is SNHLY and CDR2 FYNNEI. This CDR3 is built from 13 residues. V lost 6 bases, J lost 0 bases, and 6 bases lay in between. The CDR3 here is CASSVYSGNTIYF. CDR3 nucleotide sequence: TGTGCCAGCAGCGTCTACTCTGGAAACACCATATATTTT.

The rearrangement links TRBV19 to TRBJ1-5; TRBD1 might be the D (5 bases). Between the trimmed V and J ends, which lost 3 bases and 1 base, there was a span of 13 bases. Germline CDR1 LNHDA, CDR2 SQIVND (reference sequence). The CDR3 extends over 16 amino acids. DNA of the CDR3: TGTGCCAGTAGTATCAGACTGGGACTGAGCAATCAGCCCCAGCATTTT. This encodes CASSIRLGLSNQPQHF. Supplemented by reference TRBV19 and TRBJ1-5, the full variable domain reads DGGITQSPKYLFRKEGQNVTLSCEQNLNHDAMYWYRQDPGQGLRLIYYSQIVNDFQKGDIAEGYSVSREKKESFPLTVTSAQKNPTAFYLCASSIRLGLSNQPQHFGDGTRLSIL.

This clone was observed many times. In DNA, the CDR3 is TGTGCCAGCAGCCTGACAGAGTCCGGTTCCAACACCATATATTTT. It yields the protein CASSLTESGSNTIYF. V gene TRBV7-9 combines with J gene TRBJ1-3; possible D gene TRBD1, 5 bases. This CDR3 spans 15 amino acids. With 5 bases removed from V and 7 bases from J, the gap between germline ends came to 18 bases. Germline CDR1 SEHNR, CDR2 FQNEAQ (reference sequence).

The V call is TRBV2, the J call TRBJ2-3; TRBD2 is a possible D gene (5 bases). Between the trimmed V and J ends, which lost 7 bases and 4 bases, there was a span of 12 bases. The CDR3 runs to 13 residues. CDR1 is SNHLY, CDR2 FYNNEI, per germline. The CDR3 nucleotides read TGTGCCAGCAATGGGTTAGCGTCAGATACGCAGTATTTT. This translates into CASNGLASDTQYF.

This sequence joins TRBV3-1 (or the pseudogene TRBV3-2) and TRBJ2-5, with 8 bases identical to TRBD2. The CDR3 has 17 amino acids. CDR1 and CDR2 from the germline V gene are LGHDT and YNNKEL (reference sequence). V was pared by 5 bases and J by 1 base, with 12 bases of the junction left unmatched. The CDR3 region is CASSFRISGVIQETQYF. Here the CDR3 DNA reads TGTGCCAGCAGCTTCCGGATTAGCGGGGTGATCCAAGAGACCCAGTACTTC.

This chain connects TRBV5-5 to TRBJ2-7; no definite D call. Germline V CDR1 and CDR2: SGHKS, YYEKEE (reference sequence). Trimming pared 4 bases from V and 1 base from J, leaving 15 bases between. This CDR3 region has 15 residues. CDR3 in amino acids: CASSLLYTQSYEQYF. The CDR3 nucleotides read TGTGCCAGCAGCCTACTTTATACCCAATCCTACGAGCAGTACTTC.

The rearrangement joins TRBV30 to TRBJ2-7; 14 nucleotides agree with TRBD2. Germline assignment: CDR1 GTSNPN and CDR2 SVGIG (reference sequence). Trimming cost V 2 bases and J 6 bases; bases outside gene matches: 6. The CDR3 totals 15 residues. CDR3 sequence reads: CAWSSGLAGGFEQYF. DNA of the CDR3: TGTGCCTGGAGTAGTGGACTAGCGGGAGGATTCGAGCAGTACTTC.

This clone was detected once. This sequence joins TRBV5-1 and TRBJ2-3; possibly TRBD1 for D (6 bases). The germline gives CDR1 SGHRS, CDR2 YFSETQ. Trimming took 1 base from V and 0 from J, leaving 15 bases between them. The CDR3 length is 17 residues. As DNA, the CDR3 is TGCGCCAGCAGCTTGACAACCGGACAGCCGAGCACAGATACGCAGTATTTT. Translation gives CASSLTTGQPSTDTQYF.

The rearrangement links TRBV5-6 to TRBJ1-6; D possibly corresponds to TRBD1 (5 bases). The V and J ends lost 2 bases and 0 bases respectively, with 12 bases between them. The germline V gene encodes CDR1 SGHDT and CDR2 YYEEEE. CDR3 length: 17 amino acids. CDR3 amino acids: CASSFQGLSSYNSPLHF. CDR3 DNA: TGTGCCAGCAGCTTCCAGGGACTCAGCTCCTATAATTCACCCCTCCACTTT.

The CDR3 DNA sequence: TGTGCCAGCAGCACAACATTAAGCTCCTATAATTCACCCCTCCACTTT. Protein product: CASSTTLSSYNSPLHF. The J gene is TRBJ1-6, the V gene TRBV11-2, with unresolved D. The CDR3 has 16 residues. Germline V gives CDR1 SGHAT, CDR2 FQNNGV. V lost 5 bases, J lost 0 bases, and 11 bases lay in between. Combining the CDR3 with reference TRBV11-2 and TRBJ1-6 gives the whole variable domain EAGVAQSPRYKIIEKRQSVAFWCNPISGHATLYWYQQILGQGPKLLIQFQNNGVVDDSQLPKDRFSAERLKGVDSTLKIQPAKLEDSAVYLCASSTTLSSYNSPLHFGNGTRLTVT.

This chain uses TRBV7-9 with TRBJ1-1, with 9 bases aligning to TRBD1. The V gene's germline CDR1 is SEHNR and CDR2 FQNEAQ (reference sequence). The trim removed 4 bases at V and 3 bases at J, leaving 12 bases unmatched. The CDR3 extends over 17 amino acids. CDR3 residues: CASSSGSTGGADTEAFF. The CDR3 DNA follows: TGTGCCAGCAGCTCAGGGTCAACAGGGGGCGCGGACACTGAAGCTTTCTTT.

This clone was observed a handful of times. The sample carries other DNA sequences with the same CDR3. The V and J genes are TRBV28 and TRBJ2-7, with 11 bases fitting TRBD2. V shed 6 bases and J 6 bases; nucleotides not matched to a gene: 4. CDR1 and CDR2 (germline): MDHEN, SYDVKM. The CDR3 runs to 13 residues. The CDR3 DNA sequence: TGTGCCAGCAGGCCAGGACTAGCGGGCGAGCAGTACTTC. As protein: CASRPGLAGEQYF.